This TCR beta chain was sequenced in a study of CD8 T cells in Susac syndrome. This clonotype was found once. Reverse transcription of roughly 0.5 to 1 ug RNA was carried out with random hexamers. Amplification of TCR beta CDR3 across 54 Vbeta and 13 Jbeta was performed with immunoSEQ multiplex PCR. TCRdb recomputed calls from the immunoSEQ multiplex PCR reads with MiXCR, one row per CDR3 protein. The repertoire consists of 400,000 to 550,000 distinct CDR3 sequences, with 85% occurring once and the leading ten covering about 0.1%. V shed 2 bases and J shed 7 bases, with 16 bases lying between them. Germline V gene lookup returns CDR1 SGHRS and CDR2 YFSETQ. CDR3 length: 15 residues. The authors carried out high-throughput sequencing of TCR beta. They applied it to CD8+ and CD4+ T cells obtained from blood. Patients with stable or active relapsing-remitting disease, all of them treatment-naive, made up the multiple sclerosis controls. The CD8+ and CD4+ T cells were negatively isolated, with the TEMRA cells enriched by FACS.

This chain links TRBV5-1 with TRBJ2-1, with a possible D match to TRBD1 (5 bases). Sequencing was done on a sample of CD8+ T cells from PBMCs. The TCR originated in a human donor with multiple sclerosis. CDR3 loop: CASSFRQIGPNEQFF. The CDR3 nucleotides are TGCGCCAGCAGCTTTCGACAGATAGGACCTAATGAGCAGTTCTTC.